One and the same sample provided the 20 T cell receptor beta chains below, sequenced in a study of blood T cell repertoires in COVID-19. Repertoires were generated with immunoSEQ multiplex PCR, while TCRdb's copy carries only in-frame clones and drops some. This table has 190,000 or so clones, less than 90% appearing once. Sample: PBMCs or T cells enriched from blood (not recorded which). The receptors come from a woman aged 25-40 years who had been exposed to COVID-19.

CDR3 amino acids: CASSQDRTGEVTNEKLFF. CDR3 sequence (DNA): TGTGCCAGCAGCCAAGATAGGACAGGGGAAGTTACTAATGAAAAACTGTTTTTT. This chain joins TRBV3-1 (or the pseudogene TRBV3-2) and TRBJ1-4; 9 nucleotides line up with TRBD1. The CDR3 length is 18 residues. Germline CDR1 is LGHDT and CDR2 is YNNKEL (reference sequence). With 0 bases clipped from V and 2 bases from J, the junction kept 7 bases outside the gene matches.

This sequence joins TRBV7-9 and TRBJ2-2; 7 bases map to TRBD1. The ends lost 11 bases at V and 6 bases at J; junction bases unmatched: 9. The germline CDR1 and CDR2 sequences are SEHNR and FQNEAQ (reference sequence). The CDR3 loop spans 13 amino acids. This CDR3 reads CAASRQGSGELFF. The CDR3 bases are TGTGCCGCATCCCGACAGGGATCCGGGGAGCTGTTTTTT.

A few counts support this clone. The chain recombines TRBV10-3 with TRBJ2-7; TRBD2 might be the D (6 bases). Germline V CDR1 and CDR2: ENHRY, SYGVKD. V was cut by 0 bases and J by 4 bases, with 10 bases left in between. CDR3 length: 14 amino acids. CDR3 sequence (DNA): TGTGCCATCAGTGAGTCTGGGACTCCGTACGAGCAGTACTTC. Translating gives CAISESGTPYEQYF.

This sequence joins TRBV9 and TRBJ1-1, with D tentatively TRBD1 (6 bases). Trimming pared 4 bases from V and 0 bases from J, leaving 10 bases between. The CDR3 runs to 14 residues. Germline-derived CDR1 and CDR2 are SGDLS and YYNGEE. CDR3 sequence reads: CASSSDSMNTEAFF. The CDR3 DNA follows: TGTGCCAGCAGCTCGGACAGTATGAACACTGAAGCTTTCTTT. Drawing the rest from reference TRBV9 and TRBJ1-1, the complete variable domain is DSGVTQTPKHLITATGQRVTLRCSPRSGDLSVYWYQQSLDQGLQFLIQYYNGEERAKGNILERFSAQQFPDLHSELNLSSLELGDSALYFCASSSDSMNTEAFFGQGTRLTVV.

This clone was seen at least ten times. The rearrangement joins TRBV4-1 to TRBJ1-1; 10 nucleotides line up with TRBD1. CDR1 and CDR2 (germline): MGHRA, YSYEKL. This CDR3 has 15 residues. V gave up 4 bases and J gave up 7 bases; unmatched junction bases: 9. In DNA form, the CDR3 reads TGCGCCAGCAGCCGGTTGGACAGGGGGAGGATTGAAGCTTTCTTT. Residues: CASSRLDRGRIEAFF.

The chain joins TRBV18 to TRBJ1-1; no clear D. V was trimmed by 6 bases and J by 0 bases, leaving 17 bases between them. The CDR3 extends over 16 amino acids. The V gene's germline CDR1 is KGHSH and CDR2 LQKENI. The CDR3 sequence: CASSPQPSYMNTEAFF. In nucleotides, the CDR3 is TGTGCCAGCTCGCCTCAGCCTAGCTACATGAACACTGAAGCTTTCTTT.

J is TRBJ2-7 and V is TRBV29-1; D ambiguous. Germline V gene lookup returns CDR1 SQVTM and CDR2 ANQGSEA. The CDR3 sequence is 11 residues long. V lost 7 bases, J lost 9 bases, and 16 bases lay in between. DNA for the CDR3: TGCAGCGGTGGAAGAGATGGGCCGCAGTACTTC. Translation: CSGGRDGPQYF.

In DNA form, the CDR3 reads TGCGCCAGCAGCCCGGGCGGGGCGAACACCGGGGAGCTGTTTTTT. It yields the protein CASSPGGANTGELFF. The chain has TRBV5-1 and TRBJ2-2; tentative D call: TRBD2 (6 bases). The V gene's germline CDR1 is SGHRS and CDR2 YFSETQ. CDR3 length: 15 amino acids. The V end was cut by 4 bases, the J end by 0 bases, with 10 bases between. Full variable domain (remainder filled in from reference TRBV5-1 and TRBJ2-2): KAGVTQTPRYLIKTRGQQVTLSCSPISGHRSVSWYQQTPGQGLQFLFEYFSETQRNKGNFPGRFSGRQFSNSRSEMNVSTLELGDSALYLCASSPGGANTGELFFGEGSRLTVL.

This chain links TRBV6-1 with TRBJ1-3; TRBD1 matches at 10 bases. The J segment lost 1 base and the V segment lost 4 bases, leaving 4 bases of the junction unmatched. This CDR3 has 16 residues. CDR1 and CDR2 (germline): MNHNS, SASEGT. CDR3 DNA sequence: TGTGCCAGCAGTGCGGGACAGGGGAGTTCTGGAAACACCATATATTTT. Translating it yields CASSAGQGSSGNTIYF.

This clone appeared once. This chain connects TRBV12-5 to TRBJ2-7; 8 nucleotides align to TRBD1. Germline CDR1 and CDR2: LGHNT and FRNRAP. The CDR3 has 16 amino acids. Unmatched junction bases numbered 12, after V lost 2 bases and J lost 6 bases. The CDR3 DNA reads TGTGCTAGTGGTTTGTTATGGACAGGGTCTGAGGGCGAGCAGTACTTC. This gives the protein CASGLLWTGSEGEQYF. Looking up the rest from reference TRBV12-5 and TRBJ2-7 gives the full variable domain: DARVTQTPRHKVTEMGQEVTMRCQPILGHNTVFWYRQTMMQGLELLAYFRNRAPLDDSGMPKDRFSAEMPDATLATLKIQPSEPRDSAVYFCASGLLWTGSEGEQYFGPGTRLTVT.

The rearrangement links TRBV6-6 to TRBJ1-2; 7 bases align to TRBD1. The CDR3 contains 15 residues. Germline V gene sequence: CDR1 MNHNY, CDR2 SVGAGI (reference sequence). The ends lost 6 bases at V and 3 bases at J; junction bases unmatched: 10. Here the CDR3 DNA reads TGTGCCAGCAGATACCGACAGGGAACCTACTATGGCTACACCTTC. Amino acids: CASRYRQGTYYGYTF.

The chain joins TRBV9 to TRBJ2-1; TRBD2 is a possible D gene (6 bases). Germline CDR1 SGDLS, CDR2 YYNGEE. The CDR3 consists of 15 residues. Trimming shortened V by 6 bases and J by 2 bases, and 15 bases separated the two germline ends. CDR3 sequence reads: CASTRLGGTYNEQFF. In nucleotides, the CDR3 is TGTGCCAGCACCCGACTTGGGGGGACCTACAATGAGCAGTTCTTC.

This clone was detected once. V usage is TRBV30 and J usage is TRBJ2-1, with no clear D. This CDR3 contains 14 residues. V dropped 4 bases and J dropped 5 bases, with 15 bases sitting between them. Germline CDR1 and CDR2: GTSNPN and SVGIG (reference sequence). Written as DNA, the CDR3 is TGTGCCTGGAATCCAGACGACAAGGACAATGAGCAGTTCTTC. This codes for CAWNPDDKDNEQFF.

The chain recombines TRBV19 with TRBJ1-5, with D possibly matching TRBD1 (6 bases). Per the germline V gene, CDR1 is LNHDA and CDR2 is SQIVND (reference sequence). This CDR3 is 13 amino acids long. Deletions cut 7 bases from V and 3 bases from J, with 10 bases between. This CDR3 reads CASNRQVNQPQHF. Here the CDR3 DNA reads TGTGCCAGTAACCGACAGGTCAATCAGCCCCAGCATTTT.

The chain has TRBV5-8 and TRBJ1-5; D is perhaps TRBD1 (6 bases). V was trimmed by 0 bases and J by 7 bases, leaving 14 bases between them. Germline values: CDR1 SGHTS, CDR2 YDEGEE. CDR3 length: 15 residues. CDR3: CASSLAGGWEQPQHF. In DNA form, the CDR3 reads TGTGCCAGCAGCTTGGCGGGGGGCTGGGAACAGCCCCAGCATTTT.

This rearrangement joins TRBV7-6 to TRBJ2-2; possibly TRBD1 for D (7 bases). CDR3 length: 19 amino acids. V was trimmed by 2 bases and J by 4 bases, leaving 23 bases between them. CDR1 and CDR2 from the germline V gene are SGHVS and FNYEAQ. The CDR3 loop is CASSLIEGGAGGPTGELFF. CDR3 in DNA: TGTGCCAGCAGCTTAATTGAAGGAGGGGCAGGGGGTCCCACCGGGGAGCTGTTTTTT.

CDR3 nucleotides: TGTGCCAGCAGTGAAGGGGAGGTTTATTATGGCTACACCTTC. Its translation: CASSEGEVYYGYTF. The gene calls are TRBV6-1 and TRBJ1-2; the D is unclear. CDR1 is MNHNS and CDR2 is SASEGT in the germline V gene. V dropped 1 base and J dropped 5 bases, with 11 bases sitting between them. The CDR3 spans 14 residues.

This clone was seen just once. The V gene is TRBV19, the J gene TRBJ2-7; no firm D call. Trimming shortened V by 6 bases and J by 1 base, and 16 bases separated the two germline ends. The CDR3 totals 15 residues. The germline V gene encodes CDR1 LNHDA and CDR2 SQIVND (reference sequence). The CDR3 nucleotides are TGTGCCAGTAGCCCTATGATCGGAGTATCCTACGAGCAGTACTTC. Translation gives CASSPMIGVSYEQYF.

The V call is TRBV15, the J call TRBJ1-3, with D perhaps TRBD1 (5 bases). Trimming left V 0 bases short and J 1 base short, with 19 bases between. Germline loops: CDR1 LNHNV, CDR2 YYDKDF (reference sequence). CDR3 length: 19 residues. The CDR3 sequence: CATSRDYPGEWSSGNTIYF. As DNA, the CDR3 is TGTGCCACCAGCAGAGATTATCCGGGGGAATGGAGTTCTGGAAACACCATATATTTT.

The CDR3: CASSPPTTPHEQYF. In nucleotides, the CDR3 is TGTGCCAGCTCACCACCAACGACACCCCACGAGCAGTACTTC. The chain recombines TRBV18 with TRBJ2-7; no definite D call. Germline V gene sequence: CDR1 KGHSH, CDR2 LQKENI. The ends were cut back, 0 bases at V and 5 bases at J, with 11 bases in the middle. The CDR3 is 14 amino acids.